Given below is one T cell receptor beta chain in context. Germline CDR1 is ENHRY and CDR2 is SYGVKD. Losses at the gene ends were 3 bases for V and 5 bases for J; bases not matched to a gene: 4. CDR3 length: 14 residues. These data come from a study of blood T cell repertoires in COVID-19. About the study: Nucleic acid was either cDNA or gDNA, and it came from T cells, B-cell-depleted T cells, or PBMCs.

The data were produced by immunoSEQ multiplex PCR, yet TCRdb's version contains in-frame clones alone and is incomplete. The table includes 300,000 to 400,000 clones, approximately 90% detected once. The sequencing sample was made of PBMCs or T cells enriched from blood (not recorded which). The sequence came from a man between 18 and 35 years old who had recovered from COVID-19. The J gene is TRBJ2-7, the V gene TRBV10-3; 10 positions match TRBD2. The CDR3 loop is CAISDGTSDDEQYF. CDR3 nucleotide sequence: TGTGCCATCAGTGACGGGACTAGCGACGACGAGCAGTACTTC.